This TCR beta chain was recorded in a study of blood T cells in healthy people across ages. Study results and caveats: A strong correlation was found between TCR beta diversity and the percentage of naive T cells. Long-lived donors exceeded aged donors in naive CD4+ cells and diversity.

Researchers collected 9 to 10 milliliters of peripheral blood from every single donor. This CDR3 is built from 11 residues. Deletions cut 0 bases from V and 7 bases from J, with 6 bases between. The germline CDR1 and CDR2 sequences are DFQATT and SNEGSKA (reference sequence). It was with a sample-barcoded 5' primer and a J-beta primer mix that a second PCR of roughly 6 to 11 cycles was run. Each CDR3 protein gets one entry after TCRdb re-called the 5' RACE reads with MiXCR. Among over 1,300,000 distinct CDR3 sequences listed, around 59% were seen once. Details on this clonotype: Its matching antigen is unknown.

The specimen was blood. The TCR was taken from a man aged 18 to 30 in good health. The chain carries TRBV20-1 and TRBJ1-1, with D hard to call. CDR3 residues: CSARDFFEAFF. The CDR3 DNA reads TGCAGTGCTAGAGATTTTTTTGAAGCTTTCTTT.